The present T cell receptor beta chain was sequenced within a study of memory CD4+ T cells and cytomegalovirus serostatus. At the level of the study: Donors were healthy Belgian adults, 10 or so CMV seropositive and around 23 seronegative.

About this clone: Its antigen is unidentified.

V lost 6 bases and J lost 0, with 8 bases in between. The germline gives CDR1 LGHNA, CDR2 YNFKEQ. This CDR3 contains 13 residues. Study-wide results and caveats: CD4+ memory repertoires contained about two fifths of the 164 reported CMV TCRbeta sequences. Repertoires predicted CMV serostatus with median bootstrapped AUC of roughly 0.95.

Only in-frame clones appear in the TCRdb table, and some are missing; sequencing was by immunoSEQ multiplex PCR. The sample holds fewer than 40,000 clones; roughly 78% are singletons and the top ten take approximately 5%. Single viable CD3+CD4+CD8-CD45RO+ cells were sorted as the memory CD4+ T cells. This chain joins TRBV4-2 and TRBJ1-1, with D hard to call. The sequencing sample was made of memory CD4+ T cells from blood. This clonotype originated in an adult in good health and CMV-seropositive. The CDR3 is CASRASMNTEAFF. CDR3 in DNA: TGTGCCAGCAGGGCCAGTATGAACACTGAAGCTTTCTTT.